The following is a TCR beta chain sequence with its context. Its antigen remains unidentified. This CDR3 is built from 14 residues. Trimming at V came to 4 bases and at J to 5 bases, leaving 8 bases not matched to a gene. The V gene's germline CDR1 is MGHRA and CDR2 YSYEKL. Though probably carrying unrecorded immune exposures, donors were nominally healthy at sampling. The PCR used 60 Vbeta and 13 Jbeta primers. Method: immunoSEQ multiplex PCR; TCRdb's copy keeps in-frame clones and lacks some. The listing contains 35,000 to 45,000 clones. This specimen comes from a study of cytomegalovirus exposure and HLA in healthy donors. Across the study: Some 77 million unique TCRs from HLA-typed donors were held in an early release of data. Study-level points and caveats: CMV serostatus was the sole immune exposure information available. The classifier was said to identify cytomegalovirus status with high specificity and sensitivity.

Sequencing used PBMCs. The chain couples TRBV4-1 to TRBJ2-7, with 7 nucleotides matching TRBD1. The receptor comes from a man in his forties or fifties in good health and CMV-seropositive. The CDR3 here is CASSPLDRENEQYF. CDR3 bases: TGCGCCAGCAGCCCTCTCGACAGGGAGAACGAGCAGTACTTC.